This T cell receptor beta chain was identified during a study of blood T cells in healthy people across ages. Study-level background: Capture by template switching was about one barcoded beta molecule per two T cells. General observations from the study: A strong correlation was seen between TCR beta diversity and naive T cell percentage.

Next came a second PCR, run for roughly 6 to 11 cycles, which used a sample-barcoded 5' primer along with a J-beta primer mix. TCRdb ran MiXCR on the 5' RACE reads and lists one entry per CDR3 protein. Of more than 1,400,000 distinct CDR3 sequences listed, around 42% are singletons. There are many counts of this clonotype. Antigen: not known. The CDR3 consists of 14 residues. In germline, CDR1 is DFQATT, CDR2 SNEGSKA (reference sequence). V lost 5 bases and J lost 6; bases outside the gene matches: 9. V gene TRBV20-1 combines with J gene TRBJ1-2, with TRBD1 identical over 10 bases. Sequenced: blood. This clonotype was obtained from a woman aged 18-35 years in good health. CDR3 DNA: TGCAGTGCTCCAGTTAGGGGACAGGGGAATGGCTACACCTTC. Translation gives CSAPVRGQGNGYTF.